A selection of T cell receptor beta chains follows, all from one sample in a study of shared clonotypes between healthy human individuals. Here immunoSEQ multiplex PCR was the method, and the copy in TCRdb shows in-frame clones only, minus some. The table includes about 1 million clones, about 80% detected once. The specimen was memory CD4+ T cells sorted from blood. These receptors came from a man younger than 35 in good health. Both conserved end residues are part of each CDR3. The D gene is left open where the match is weak. For some rows the clone size is stated as once, few or many, or as a class when expanded; others skip it.

>TRBV9|few|16|TRBJ1-2|TRBD1
TGTGCCAGCAGCGTGACGACAGGGAGTAATACCTATGGCTACACCTTC
CASSVTTGSNTYGYTF
>TRBV6-1|.|14|TRBJ2-7|.
TGTGCCTGTAACAGGGAGGGAGGCTCCTACGAGCAGTACTTC
CACNREGGSYEQYF
>TRBV21-1|.|12|TRBJ1-5|.
TGTGCCATCCCGGACAGGGCTCTACCCCAGCATTTT
CAIPDRALPQHF
>TRBV9|.|15|TRBJ2-6|.
TGTGCCAGCAGCGTGTTAGACTCTGGGGCCAACGTCCTGACTTTC
CASSVLDSGANVLTF
>TRBV7-6|.|20|TRBJ2-6|.
TGTGCCAGCAGCTTAGGAATGGCAGGGTGGCATCGGACTGGGGCCAACGTCCTGACTTTC
CASSLGMAGWHRTGANVLTF
>TRBV28|few|13|TRBJ1-2|.
TGTGCCAGCAGTTTCAGGGGCCCACGTGGCTACACCTTC
CASSFRGPRGYTF
>TRBV7-7|.|13|TRBJ2-3|.
TGTGCTAGCAGCTTATCACTACAGGGTGTGCAGTATTTT
CASSLSLQGVQYF
>TRBV28|.|14|TRBJ2-7|.
TGTGCCAGCAGTTTATCCGGGATTTCCTACGAGCAGTACTTC
CASSLSGISYEQYF
>TRBV9|once|18|TRBJ2-3|TRBD1
TGTGCCAGCAGCCCCAGATATTCAGGGGGCGCGAGGACAGATACGCAGTATTTT
CASSPRYSGGARTDTQYF
>TRBV2|many|12|TRBJ1-1|.
TGTGCCAGCAGCTATACAGGGCTCCAAGCTTTCTTT
CASSYTGLQAFF
>TRBV30|.|13|TRBJ1-2|.
TGTGCCTGGCCTCGAGGGGGGGTAGATGGCTACACCTTC
CAWPRGGVDGYTF